This T cell receptor (beta chain) was recovered during a study of T cells in Graves' hyperthyroidism and ophthalmopathy. Authors of the study amplified TCR beta CDR3 regions from RNA transcripts. The study used the HTBI primer set for a first-round RT-PCR of the TCR CDR3. TCRdb re-called the multiplex PCR reads with MiXCR, one entry per CDR3 protein. In the table there are hundreds of thousands of distinct CDR3 sequences, around 22% of which are singletons. This clonotype was detected ten times or more. This CDR3 contains 17 residues. The ends were cut back, 8 bases at V and 0 bases at J, with 22 bases in the middle. Germline CDR1 and CDR2: MDHEN and SYDVKM.

The TCR comes from a woman aged 25 to 39 with Graves' ophthalmopathy. Sequencing used blood. The chain combines TRBV28 with TRBJ1-1; D unresolved. The CDR3 sequence is CASPLNPHSPLNTEAFF. The DNA of the CDR3 is TGTGCCAGCCCTTTAAACCCCCACAGTCCCCTGAACACTGAAGCTTTCTTT.